This T cell receptor beta chain was sequenced during a study of cytomegalovirus exposure and HLA in healthy donors. In germline, CDR1 is SGHDT, CDR2 YYEEEE. The CDR3 extends over 15 amino acids. J was trimmed by 8 bases and V by 4 bases; bases with no gene match: 8. PCR amplification relied on 60 Vbeta primers (plus 13 Jbeta primers). Only in-frame clones appear in the TCRdb table, and some are missing; sequencing was by immunoSEQ multiplex PCR. The sample contains 85,000 to 100,000 clones, roughly 73% of which appear only once. Sequences were obtained from PBMCs. The clonotype comes from a man in his fifties or sixties in good health and CMV-seropositive. The V and J genes are TRBV5-6 and TRBJ1-6, with 8 bases fitting TRBD1. CDR3 in amino acids: CASSLIDRGDSPLHF. In nucleotides, the CDR3 is TGTGCCAGCAGCCTCATCGACAGGGGAGATTCACCCCTCCACTTT.